This T cell receptor (beta chain) was identified during a study of neurological immune-mediated disorders. The study, taken as a whole, reports: Private repertoires in all groups were suggested, as expanded clones shared no CDR3 amino acid sequences across subjects.

The CDR3 length is 15 residues. Germline V gene sequence: CDR1 SGHVS, CDR2 FNYEAQ. Losses at the gene ends were 5 bases for V and 8 bases for J; bases not matched to a gene: 9. Synthesis of cDNA used 5'RACE (with 10-nucleotide random UMIs). A single record per CDR3 protein comes from TCRdb applying MiXCR to the 5' RACE reads. This table has approximately 30,000 distinct CDR3 sequences, around 21% appearing once. Remarks on this clonotype: Its antigen is as yet unknown.

The unsorted libraries were prepared from 2 million PBMCs (stored at -80 C). The specimen was PBMCs. This receptor was identified in a woman in her sixties or seventies in good health. V and J are TRBV7-6 and TRBJ2-1, with TRBD2 matching 10 bases. The CDR3 here is CASSGLAAGGDEQFF. The CDR3, as DNA: TGTGCCAGCAGCGGACTAGCGGCGGGAGGGGATGAGCAGTTCTTC. Full variable domain (remainder filled in from reference TRBV7-6 and TRBJ2-1): GAGVSQSPRYKVTKRGQDVALRCDPISGHVSLYWYRQALGQGPEFLTYFNYEAQQDKSGLPNDRFSAERPEGSISTLTIQRTEQRDSAMYRCASSGLAAGGDEQFFGPGTRLTVL.